A selection of T cell receptor beta chains follows, all from one sample in a study of blood T cells in healthy people across ages. TCRdb fed the 5' RACE reads into MiXCR, producing one record per CDR3 protein. The sample includes under 2,000,000 distinct CDR3 sequences, roughly 52% of them seen just once. Source material: blood. These receptors were collected from a woman aged 40 to 50 in good health. Each CDR3 is given with its conserved first and last residue. The order of the fields is clone size, V gene, CDR3 length, D gene, J gene, CDR3 protein, CDR3 DNA. D genes are given only for firm matches. Clone sizes are given selectively: once, few, many, or a class where the clone is expanded.

size: few
V: TRBV4-3
length: 18
D: .
J: TRBJ2-6
CDR3: CASSQEVAVFSGANVLTF
DNA: TGCGCCAGCAGCCAAGAAGTGGCAGTATTCTCTGGGGCCAACGTCCTGACTTTC

size: .
V: TRBV3-1
length: 17
D: TRBD2
J: TRBJ2-1
CDR3: CASSQDAVAGGRVEQFF
DNA: TGTGCCAGCAGCCAAGATGCAGTAGCGGGGGGGCGAGTTGAGCAGTTCTTC

size: .
V: TRBV15
length: 15
D: .
J: TRBJ1-1
CDR3: CATSRDVGGNTEAFF
DNA: TGTGCCACCAGCAGAGATGTGGGGGGGAACACTGAAGCTTTCTTT

size: .
V: TRBV7-6
length: 12
D: .
J: TRBJ2-5
CDR3: CASTELGETQYF
DNA: TGTGCCAGCACCGAACTAGGAGAGACCCAGTACTTC

size: .
V: TRBV7-9
length: 17
D: .
J: TRBJ2-4
CDR3: CASSTPLEGETATIQYF
DNA: TGTGCCAGCTCTACTCCTTTAGAGGGGGAAACGGCTACCATTCAGTACTTC

size: .
V: TRBV5-5
length: 16
D: .
J: TRBJ2-7
CDR3: CASSLGSQGLSYEQYF
DNA: TGTGCCAGCAGCTTGGGCAGTCAGGGTCTCTCCTACGAGCAGTACTTC

size: many
V: TRBV6-2/TRBV6-3
length: 11
D: .
J: TRBJ2-7
CDR3: CASSSIYEQYF
DNA: TGTGCCAGCAGCAGCATCTACGAGCAGTACTTC

size: .
V: TRBV2
length: 18
D: .
J: TRBJ2-5
CDR3: CASSVEEFNRNPQETQYF
DNA: TGTGCCAGCAGTGTGGAGGAGTTTAACAGAAACCCCCAAGAGACCCAGTACTTC

size: .
V: TRBV28
length: 18
D: TRBD1
J: TRBJ2-1
CDR3: CASSLLGQGTGGYNEQFF
DNA: TGTGCCAGCAGTTTATTAGGTCAGGGGACAGGGGGTTACAATGAGCAGTTCTTC

size: .
V: TRBV3-1
length: 14
D: TRBD1
J: TRBJ2-7
CDR3: CASRRQGVKDEQYF
DNA: TGTGCCAGCAGACGACAGGGGGTCAAGGACGAGCAGTACTTC

size: .
V: TRBV18
length: 13
D: .
J: TRBJ1-2
CDR3: CASSPGARWGYTF
DNA: TGTGCCAGCTCCCCCGGGGCCCGGTGGGGCTACACCTTC

size: .
V: TRBV12-3/TRBV12-4
length: 13
D: .
J: TRBJ2-2
CDR3: CASSFSGSGELFF
DNA: TGTGCCAGCAGTTTTTCGGGATCCGGGGAGCTGTTTTTT

size: few
V: TRBV7-9
length: 16
D: .
J: TRBJ2-7
CDR3: CASSPSSGSLSYEQYF
DNA: TGTGCCAGCAGCCCATCCTCGGGGTCGCTCTCCTACGAGCAGTACTTC

size: .
V: TRBV27
length: 15
D: TRBD2
J: TRBJ2-5
CDR3: CASRNSGGARETQYF
DNA: TGTGCCAGCCGTAATAGCGGGGGGGCGCGGGAGACCCAGTACTTC

size: .
V: TRBV4-1
length: 16
D: TRBD1
J: TRBJ2-3
CDR3: CASSQDPDRGADTQYF
DNA: TGCGCCAGCAGCCAAGACCCGGACAGGGGAGCAGATACGCAGTATTTT

size: once
V: TRBV20-1
length: 19
D: .
J: TRBJ1-2
CDR3: CSAREIIGQDENLNYGYTF
DNA: TGCAGTGCTAGAGAGATAATAGGCCAAGACGAGAACCTTAACTATGGCTACACCTTC

size: few
V: TRBV27
length: 18
D: .
J: TRBJ2-1
CDR3: CASSLSNPGISSYNEQFF
DNA: TGTGCCAGCAGTTTATCGAACCCGGGGATAAGCTCCTACAATGAGCAGTTCTTC

size: few
V: TRBV20-1
length: 16
D: TRBD1
J: TRBJ2-4
CDR3: CSASYPGRGLVDIQYF
DNA: TGCAGTGCCAGCTACCCTGGCAGGGGGTTAGTGGACATTCAGTACTTC

size: many
V: TRBV5-4
length: 16
D: TRBD1
J: TRBJ2-7
CDR3: CASSYEGQGASHEQYF
DNA: TGTGCCAGCAGCTACGAAGGACAGGGGGCATCGCACGAGCAGTACTTC

size: few
V: TRBV12-3/TRBV12-4
length: 15
D: .
J: TRBJ2-3
CDR3: CATASYRVSTDTQYF
DNA: TGTGCCACCGCCTCCTACAGGGTCAGCACAGATACGCAGTATTTT

size: .
V: TRBV5-4
length: 15
D: .
J: TRBJ2-6
CDR3: CASSHAGALANVLTF
DNA: TGTGCCAGCAGTCATGCGGGGGCCTTGGCCAACGTCCTGACTTTC

size: few
V: TRBV7-2
length: 15
D: TRBD1
J: TRBJ1-6
CDR3: CASSLETGYNSPLHF
DNA: TGTGCCAGCAGCTTAGAGACAGGGTATAATTCACCCCTCCACTTT

size: .
V: TRBV6-5
length: 17
D: TRBD2
J: TRBJ2-3
CDR3: CASSSLGAGGPGDTQYF
DNA: TGTGCCAGCAGTTCCTTAGGAGCGGGGGGCCCCGGCGATACGCAGTATTTT

size: few
V: TRBV28
length: 16
D: .
J: TRBJ2-1
CDR3: CASSPSGRGGYNEQFF
DNA: TGTGCCAGCAGTCCCTCCGGCCGAGGGGGCTACAATGAGCAGTTCTTC

size: .
V: TRBV4-2
length: 12
D: .
J: TRBJ2-7
CDR3: CASSIANDEQYF
DNA: TGTGCCAGCAGCATCGCAAATGATGAGCAGTACTTC

size: .
V: TRBV7-9
length: 17
D: TRBD2
J: TRBJ2-1
CDR3: CASSPELSGTHYNEQFF
DNA: TGTGCCAGCAGCCCAGAGCTAAGCGGGACCCACTACAATGAGCAGTTCTTC

size: few
V: TRBV4-1
length: 14
D: .
J: TRBJ1-2
CDR3: CASSDVLGGGGYTF
DNA: TGCGCCAGCAGCGACGTATTGGGGGGAGGTGGCTACACCTTC

size: .
V: TRBV20-1
length: 13
D: .
J: TRBJ2-7
CDR3: CSARGESSYEQYF
DNA: TGCAGTGCTAGGGGAGAGAGCTCCTACGAGCAGTACTTC

size: once
V: TRBV12-3/TRBV12-4
length: 12
D: .
J: TRBJ2-1
CDR3: CASSLVMGEQFF
DNA: TGTGCCAGCAGTTTAGTCATGGGTGAGCAGTTCTTC

size: .
V: TRBV7-2
length: 16
D: .
J: TRBJ1-1
CDR3: CASSIRKTGLGAEAFF
DNA: TGTGCCAGCAGCATCAGGAAAACAGGGTTGGGAGCTGAAGCTTTCTTT

size: .
V: TRBV3-1
length: 15
D: .
J: TRBJ2-5
CDR3: CASSQAQGYQETQYF
DNA: TGTGCCAGCAGCCAAGCTCAAGGGTACCAAGAGACCCAGTACTTC

size: few
V: TRBV7-2
length: 15
D: .
J: TRBJ2-5
CDR3: CASSLEGGLRETQYF
DNA: TGTGCCAGCAGCTTAGAGGGGGGACTCCGGGAGACCCAGTACTTC

size: once
V: TRBV6-2/TRBV6-3
length: 15
D: .
J: TRBJ2-7
CDR3: CASSYSGATYYEQYF
DNA: TGTGCCAGCAGTTACTCCGGGGCCACCTACTACGAGCAGTACTTC

size: .
V: TRBV6-6
length: 15
D: .
J: TRBJ2-1
CDR3: CASSYEGGRGSEQFF
DNA: TGTGCCAGCAGTTACGAGGGGGGACGAGGTAGTGAGCAGTTCTTC

size: .
V: TRBV20-1
length: 14
D: .
J: TRBJ1-6
CDR3: CSARPQGPRTPLHF
DNA: TGCAGTGCTAGACCGCAGGGCCCTCGAACACCCCTCCACTTT

size: .
V: TRBV28
length: 16
D: TRBD1
J: TRBJ2-1
CDR3: CASSTPQGTGTNEQFF
DNA: TGTGCCAGCAGTACACCCCAAGGGACAGGCACTAATGAGCAGTTCTTC

size: .
V: TRBV6-5
length: 15
D: .
J: TRBJ2-5
CDR3: CASRQGREVQGTQYF
DNA: TGTGCCAGCCGCCAGGGCAGGGAGGTTCAAGGGACCCAGTACTTC

size: .
V: TRBV7-2
length: 16
D: TRBD1
J: TRBJ1-2
CDR3: CASSIAGTGVIYGYTF
DNA: TGTGCCAGCAGCATAGCCGGGACAGGGGTTATCTATGGCTACACCTTC

size: .
V: TRBV4-3
length: 15
D: .
J: TRBJ1-2
CDR3: CASSQDGTDNYGYTF
DNA: TGCGCCAGCAGCCAAGATGGGACGGACAACTATGGCTACACCTTC

size: .
V: TRBV28
length: 14
D: .
J: TRBJ2-3
CDR3: CASRHVGGADTQYF
DNA: TGTGCCAGCAGGCACGTAGGAGGGGCAGATACGCAGTATTTT

size: many
V: TRBV7-2
length: 14
D: .
J: TRBJ2-4
CDR3: CASSLDRVGNIQYF
DNA: TGTGCCAGCAGCTTAGACAGGGTGGGGAACATTCAGTACTTC

size: few
V: TRBV7-2
length: 14
D: TRBD1
J: TRBJ1-2
CDR3: CASSAFRGQNGYTF
DNA: TGTGCCAGCAGCGCGTTCAGGGGGCAAAATGGCTACACCTTC